This T cell receptor (beta chain) originates from a study of T cells in Graves' hyperthyroidism and ophthalmopathy (dated 2019 in TCRdb). Looking at the study overall: Peripheral blood was sampled at the time of initial diagnosis, prior to any treatment. A discovery cohort of about a hundred patients, roughly 45 with Graves' ophthalmopathy and approximately 57 with stable Graves' hyperthyroidism, was used to find distinguishing TCR V-J signatures. Prospective prediction of ophthalmopathy was tested in an independent validation cohort consisting of roughly 20 hyperthyroidism patients and some 16 patients who later progressed to ophthalmopathy. For training and testing, the 100 or so patients in the discovery cohort were randomly divided in a 7:3 ratio. In addition, the study compared T-cell repertoires in thyroid tissue and in blood from several Graves' hyperthyroidism patients. After blood sampling, hyperthyroidism patients were treated with methimazole at a starting dose of 30 mg daily, and ophthalmopathy patients were treated with high-dose intravenous methylprednisolone. TCR Vbeta CDR3 sequencing of roughly 140 peripheral blood samples (roughly 41 ophthalmopathy, 70 to 85 hyperthyroidism and approximately 17 progressor patients) is reported in the paper. Broader findings and caveats from the paper: A 13 V-J signature model separated ophthalmopathy from stable hyperthyroidism, with around 91% sensitivity and approximately 81% specificity in cross-validation and 80%/75% in testing. During validation, the model predicted progression to ophthalmopathy a median of roughly six months ahead of onset, with 70.59% sensitivity and 72% to 80% specificity. No statistical method was used to fix the sample size in advance, and group allocation was not hidden from the investigators. Most expanded thyroid clonotypes (frequency above 0.001) were also found in blood, which suggests that blood repertoires may mirror thyroid immune responses.

About this clonotype itself: The antigen it binds to is not known. No per-base quality is available; no much larger clone lies one base away.

Ophthalmopathy patients had moderately to severely active disease, Clinical Activity Score of at least 3, NOSPECS grade of at least 4, and duration under 3 months. Exclusion was applied to patients with uncontrolled infections, other autoimmune diseases, pregnancy or lactation. Diagnoses were established on the basis of clinical symptoms, serum thyroxine and TRAb, thyroid ultrasound, and orbital computed tomography. PBMCs were separated from under 12 ml of fresh peripheral blood using Ficoll-Paque density gradient centrifugation. Total RNA was extracted using Trizol reagent, and RNA quality was assessed on an Agilent 2100 Bioanalyzer. Amplification of TCR beta CDR3 regions was carried out from RNA transcripts. For the first round of RT-PCR on the TCR CDR3, the HTBI primer set was used together with the Qiagen OneStep RT-PCR kit. A second multiplex PCR round built the libraries, followed by size selection and purification. Sequencing of the libraries was done on an Illumina HiSeq2000 using paired-end 100 bp reads. Per the original workflow: SOAPnuke was used to process the raw data, removing reads that contained adapters or uncalled bases, had a mean Phred below 15, or lacked an exact match to the constant primer or identifier. High-quality paired reads were merged using COPE v1.2.5, and each unique nucleotide sequence was defined as a clonotype. Clonotypes were aligned to IMGT TRBV, TRBD and TRBJ reference segments using MiTCR v1.1. Only V-J combinations with frequency above 0.0001, covering 99% to 99.2% of repertoires, were analysed. A TCS score was defined as the ratio of F50 (clonal expansion) to E x V (chaos), with BLOSUM62-based TCRdist applied between CDR3 peptides within each V-J. Welch's t-statistics and random forest reduced around 520 V-J features to 10 to 15, which were used in a naive Bayes classifier (R e1071). TCRdb itself trimmed the public reads at Q25 with fastp, ran MiXCR and retained productive beta chains. Rows merge per CDR3 protein into single entries with the most common DNA and genes. TCRdb assigned the V and J calls; the authors' analysis was not used. A total of 450,000 to 550,000 distinct CDR3 sequences appear in this sample, less than 25% of them only once. The top ten clones comprise about 11% of the sample.

From its cysteine to its phenylalanine, the CDR3 spans 15 amino acids. This entry keeps only the CDR3 DNA: 45 bases, framed from base 1. Relative to germline, V is 7 bases shorter and J is 0 bases shorter, with 13 bases between their ends. The CDR1 and CDR2 encoded by the germline V gene are MNHNS and SASEGT. The chain couples TRBV6-1 to TRBJ1-5; TRBD1 is a weak D gene call, 6 bases matching. The origin of this receptor is a woman in her 30s with Graves' ophthalmopathy. Sequencing input: blood. The CDR3 in this case is CASKLRTDSNQPQHF. The bases are TGTGCCAGCAAACTTCGGACAGATAGCAATCAGCCCCAGCATTTT.